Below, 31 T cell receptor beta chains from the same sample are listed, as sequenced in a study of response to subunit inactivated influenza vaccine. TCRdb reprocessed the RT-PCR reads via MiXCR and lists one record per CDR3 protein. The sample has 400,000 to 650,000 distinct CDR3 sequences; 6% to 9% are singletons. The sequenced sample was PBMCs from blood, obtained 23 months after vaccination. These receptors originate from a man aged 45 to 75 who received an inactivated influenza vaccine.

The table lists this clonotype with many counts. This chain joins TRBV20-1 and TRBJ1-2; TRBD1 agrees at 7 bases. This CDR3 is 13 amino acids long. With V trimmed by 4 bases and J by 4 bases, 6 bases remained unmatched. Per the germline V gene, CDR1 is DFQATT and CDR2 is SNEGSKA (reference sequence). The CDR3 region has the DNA TGCAGTGCTATCGACACAGGGGCCTATGGCTACACCTTC. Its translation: CSAIDTGAYGYTF.

The chain's CDR3 is CASSLARDSSYEQYF. CDR3 DNA sequence: TGTGCCAGCAGTTTAGCAAGAGACAGTTCCTACGAGCAGTACTTC. The V and J genes are TRBV12-3 or TRBV12-4 and TRBJ2-7; D may be TRBD1 (5 bases). The V gene lost 0 bases and the J gene lost 1 base, with 10 bases spanning the gap. This CDR3 has 15 residues.

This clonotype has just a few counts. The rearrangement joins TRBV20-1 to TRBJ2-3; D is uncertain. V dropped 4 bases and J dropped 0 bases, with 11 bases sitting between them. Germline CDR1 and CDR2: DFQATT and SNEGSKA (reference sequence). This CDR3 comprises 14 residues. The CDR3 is CSAKIPISTDTQYF. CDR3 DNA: TGCAGTGCTAAGATCCCAATTAGCACAGATACGCAGTATTTT.

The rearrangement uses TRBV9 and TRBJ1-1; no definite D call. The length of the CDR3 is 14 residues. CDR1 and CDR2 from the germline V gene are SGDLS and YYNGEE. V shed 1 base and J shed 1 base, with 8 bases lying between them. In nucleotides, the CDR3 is TGTGCCAGCAGCGTATGGGAGTCGAACACTGAAGCTTTCTTT. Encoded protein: CASSVWESNTEAFF.

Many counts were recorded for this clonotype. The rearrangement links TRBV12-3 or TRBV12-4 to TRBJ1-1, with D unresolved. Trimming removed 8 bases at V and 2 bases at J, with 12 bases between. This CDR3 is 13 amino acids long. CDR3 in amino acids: CASRYLGNTEAFF. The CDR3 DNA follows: TGTGCCAGCCGTTACTTGGGTAACACTGAAGCTTTCTTT.

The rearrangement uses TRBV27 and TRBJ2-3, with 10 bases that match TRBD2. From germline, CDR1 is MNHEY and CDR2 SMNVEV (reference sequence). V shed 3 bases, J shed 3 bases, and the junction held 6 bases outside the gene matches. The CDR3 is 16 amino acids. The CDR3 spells CASSFLSGRATDTQYF. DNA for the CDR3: TGTGCCAGCAGTTTCCTGAGCGGGAGGGCGACAGATACGCAGTATTTT.

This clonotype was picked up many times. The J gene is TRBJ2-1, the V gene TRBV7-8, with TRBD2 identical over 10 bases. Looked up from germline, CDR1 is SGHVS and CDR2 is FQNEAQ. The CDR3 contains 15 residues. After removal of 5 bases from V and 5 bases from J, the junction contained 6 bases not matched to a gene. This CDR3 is CASSRLAGGDNEQFF. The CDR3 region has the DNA TGTGCCAGCAGCCGATTAGCGGGGGGCGACAATGAGCAGTTCTTC. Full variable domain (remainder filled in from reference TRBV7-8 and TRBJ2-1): GAGVSQSPRYKVAKRGQDVALRCDPISGHVSLFWYQQALGQGPEFLTYFQNEAQLDKSGLPSDRFFAERPEGSVSTLKIQRTQQEDSAVYLCASSRLAGGDNEQFFGPGTRLTVL.

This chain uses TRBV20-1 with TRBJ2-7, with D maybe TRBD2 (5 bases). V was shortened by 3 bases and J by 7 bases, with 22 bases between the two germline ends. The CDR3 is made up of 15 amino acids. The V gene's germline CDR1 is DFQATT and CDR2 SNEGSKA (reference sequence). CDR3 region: CSASDPLLGVGEQYF. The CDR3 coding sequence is TGCAGTGCTAGTGATCCGCTTCTCGGGGTGGGAGAGCAGTACTTC.

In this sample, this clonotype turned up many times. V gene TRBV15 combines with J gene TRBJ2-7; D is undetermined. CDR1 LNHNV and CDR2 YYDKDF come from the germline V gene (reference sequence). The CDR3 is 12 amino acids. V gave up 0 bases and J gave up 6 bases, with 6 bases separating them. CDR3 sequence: CATSRDSAEQYF. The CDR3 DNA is TGTGCCACCAGCAGAGATTCCGCCGAGCAGTACTTC. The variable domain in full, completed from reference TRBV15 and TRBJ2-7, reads DAMVIQNPRYQVTQFGKPVTLSCSQTLNHNVMYWYQQKSSQAPKLLFHYYDKDFNNEADTPDNFQSRRPNTSFCFLDIRSPGLGDTAMYLCATSRDSAEQYFGPGTRLTVT.

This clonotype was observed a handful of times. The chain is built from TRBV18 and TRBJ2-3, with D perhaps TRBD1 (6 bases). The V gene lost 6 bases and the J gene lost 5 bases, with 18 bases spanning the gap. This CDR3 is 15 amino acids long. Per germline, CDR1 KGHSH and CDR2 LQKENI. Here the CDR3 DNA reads TGTGCCAGCTCCCCGTTTGGGGGCATTGAAGATACGCAGTATTTT. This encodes CASSPFGGIEDTQYF.

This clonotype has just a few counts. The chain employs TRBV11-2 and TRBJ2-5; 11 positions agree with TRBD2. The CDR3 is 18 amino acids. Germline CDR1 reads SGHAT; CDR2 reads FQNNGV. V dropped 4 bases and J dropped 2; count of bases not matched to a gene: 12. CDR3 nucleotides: TGTGCCAGCAGCTCTCAGGGGGCGGTAGCGGGGGGGCAAGAGACCCAGTACTTC. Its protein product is CASSSQGAVAGGQETQYF.

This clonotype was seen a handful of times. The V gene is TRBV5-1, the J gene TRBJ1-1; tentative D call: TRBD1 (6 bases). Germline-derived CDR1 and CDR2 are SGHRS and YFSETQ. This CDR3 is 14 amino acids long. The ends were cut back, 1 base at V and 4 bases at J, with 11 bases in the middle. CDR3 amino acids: CASSLSAGVTEAFF. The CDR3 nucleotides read TGCGCCAGCAGCTTGTCTGCAGGGGTCACTGAAGCTTTCTTT.

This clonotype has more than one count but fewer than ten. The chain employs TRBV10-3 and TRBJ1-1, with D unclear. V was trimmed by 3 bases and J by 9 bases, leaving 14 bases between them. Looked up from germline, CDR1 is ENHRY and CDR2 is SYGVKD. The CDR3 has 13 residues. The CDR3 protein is CAISEMLGEKAFF. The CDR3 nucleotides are TGTGCCATCAGTGAAATGTTGGGAGAAAAAGCTTTCTTT.

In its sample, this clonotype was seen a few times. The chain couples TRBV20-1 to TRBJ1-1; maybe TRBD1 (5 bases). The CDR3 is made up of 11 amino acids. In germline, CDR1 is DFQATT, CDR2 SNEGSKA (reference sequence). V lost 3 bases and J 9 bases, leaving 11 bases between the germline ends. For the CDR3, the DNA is TGCAGTGCTAGCGTCCAGGGTAAAGCTTTCTTT. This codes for CSASVQGKAFF.

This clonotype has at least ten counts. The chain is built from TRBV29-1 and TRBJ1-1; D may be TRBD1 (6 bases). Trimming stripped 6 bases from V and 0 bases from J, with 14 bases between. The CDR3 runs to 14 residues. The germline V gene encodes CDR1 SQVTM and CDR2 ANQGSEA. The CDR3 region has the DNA TGCAGCGTCGCACCACAGGGTTTGAACACTGAAGCTTTCTTT. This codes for CSVAPQGLNTEAFF.

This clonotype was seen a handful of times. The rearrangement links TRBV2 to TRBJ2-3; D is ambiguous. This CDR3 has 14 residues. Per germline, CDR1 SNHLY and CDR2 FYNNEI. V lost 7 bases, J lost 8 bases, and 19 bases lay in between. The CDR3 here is CASTIRLAPLTQYF. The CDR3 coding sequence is TGTGCCAGCACGATTCGCCTCGCCCCCCTTACGCAGTATTTT.

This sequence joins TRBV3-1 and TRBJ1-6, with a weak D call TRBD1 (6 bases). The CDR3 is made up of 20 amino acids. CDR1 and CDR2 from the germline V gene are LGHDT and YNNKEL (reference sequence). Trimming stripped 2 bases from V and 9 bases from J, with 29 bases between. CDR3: CASSQLSQGSARLGGSPLHF. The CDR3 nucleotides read TGTGCCAGCAGCCAACTTTCCCAGGGGTCCGCGCGCCTTGGAGGTTCACCCCTCCACTTT.

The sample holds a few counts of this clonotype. The chain's CDR3 is CASSIMGSTDTQYF. Written as DNA, the CDR3 is TGTGCCAGTAGTATCATGGGCAGCACAGATACGCAGTATTTT. This sequence joins TRBV19 and TRBJ2-3; D not resolved. Germline values: CDR1 LNHDA, CDR2 SQIVND (reference sequence). Trimming removed 3 bases at V and 0 bases at J, with 7 bases between. The CDR3 has 14 amino acids.

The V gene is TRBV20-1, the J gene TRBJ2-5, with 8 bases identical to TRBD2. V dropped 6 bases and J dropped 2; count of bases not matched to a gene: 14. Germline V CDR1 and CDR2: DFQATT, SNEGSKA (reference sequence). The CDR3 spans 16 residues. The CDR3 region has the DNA TGCAGTGCAACTAGCGGAGGGGCCCTCTTTCAAGAGACCCAGTACTTC. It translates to CSATSGGALFQETQYF.

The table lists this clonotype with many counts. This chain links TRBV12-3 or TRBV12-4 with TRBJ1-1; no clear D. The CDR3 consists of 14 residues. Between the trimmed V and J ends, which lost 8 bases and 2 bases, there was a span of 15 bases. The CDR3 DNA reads TGTGCCAGCGTCACCGGAGGTGTAAACACTGAAGCTTTCTTT. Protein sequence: CASVTGGVNTEAFF.

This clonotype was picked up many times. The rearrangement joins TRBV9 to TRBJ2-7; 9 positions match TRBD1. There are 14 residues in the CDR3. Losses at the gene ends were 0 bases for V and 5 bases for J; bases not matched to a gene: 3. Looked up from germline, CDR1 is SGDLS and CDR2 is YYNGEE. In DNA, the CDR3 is TGTGCCAGCAGCGTAGTGGGGACAGGGAACGAGCAGTACTTC. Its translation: CASSVVGTGNEQYF.

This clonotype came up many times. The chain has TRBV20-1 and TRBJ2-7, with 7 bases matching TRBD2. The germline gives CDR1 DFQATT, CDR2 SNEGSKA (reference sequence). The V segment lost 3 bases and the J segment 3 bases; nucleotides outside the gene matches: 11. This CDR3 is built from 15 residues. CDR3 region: CSASKRGEGFYEQYF. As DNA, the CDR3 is TGCAGTGCTAGTAAACGGGGGGAAGGTTTCTACGAGCAGTACTTC.

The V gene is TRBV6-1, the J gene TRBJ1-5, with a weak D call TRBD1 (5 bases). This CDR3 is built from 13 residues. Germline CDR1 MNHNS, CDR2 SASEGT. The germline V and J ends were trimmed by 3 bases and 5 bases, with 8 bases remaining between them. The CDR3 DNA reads TGTGCCAGCAGTGACGACAGTTATCAGCCCCAGCATTTT. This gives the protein CASSDDSYQPQHF.

CDR3 loop: CATSRGAMTGGMETQYF. DNA of the CDR3: TGTGCCACCAGCAGGGGGGCCATGACAGGGGGCATGGAGACCCAGTACTTC. The J gene is TRBJ2-5, the V gene TRBV15; 10 nucleotides agree with TRBD1. The CDR3 consists of 17 residues. CDR1 and CDR2 (germline): LNHNV, YYDKDF (reference sequence). V lost 3 bases and J lost 5; bases outside the gene matches: 12.

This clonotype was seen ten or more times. CDR3 sequence: CASSEVGGGQPQHF. In DNA, the CDR3 is TGTGCCAGCAGTGAAGTAGGGGGCGGTCAGCCCCAGCATTTT. This rearrangement joins TRBV2 to TRBJ1-5; 7 bases are shared with TRBD1. The CDR3 is 14 residues long. The germline V gene encodes CDR1 SNHLY and CDR2 FYNNEI. Trimming took 1 base from V and 6 from J; bases not matched to a gene: 3.

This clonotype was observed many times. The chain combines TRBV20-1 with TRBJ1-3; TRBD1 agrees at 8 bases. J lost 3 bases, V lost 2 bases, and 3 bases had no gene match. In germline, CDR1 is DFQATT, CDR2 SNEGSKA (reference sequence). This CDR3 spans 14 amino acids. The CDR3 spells CSARKGTGGNTIYF. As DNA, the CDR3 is TGCAGTGCTAGAAAAGGGACAGGTGGAAACACCATATATTTT.

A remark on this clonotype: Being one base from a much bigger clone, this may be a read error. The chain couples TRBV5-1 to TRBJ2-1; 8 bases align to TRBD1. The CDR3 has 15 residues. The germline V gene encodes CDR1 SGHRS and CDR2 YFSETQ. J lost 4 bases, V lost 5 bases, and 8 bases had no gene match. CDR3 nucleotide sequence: TGCGCCAGCAGACACCGGTACAGGGGGTACAATGAGCAGTTCTTC. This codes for CASRHRYRGYNEQFF.

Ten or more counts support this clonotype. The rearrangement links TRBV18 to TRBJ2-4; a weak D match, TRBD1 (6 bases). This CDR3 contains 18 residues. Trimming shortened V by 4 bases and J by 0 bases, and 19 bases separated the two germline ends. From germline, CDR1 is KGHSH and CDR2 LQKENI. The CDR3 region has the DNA TGTGCCAGCTCACGGTTCGCGGCAGGGGCCAGAGCCAAAAACATTCAGTACTTC. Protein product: CASSRFAAGARAKNIQYF.

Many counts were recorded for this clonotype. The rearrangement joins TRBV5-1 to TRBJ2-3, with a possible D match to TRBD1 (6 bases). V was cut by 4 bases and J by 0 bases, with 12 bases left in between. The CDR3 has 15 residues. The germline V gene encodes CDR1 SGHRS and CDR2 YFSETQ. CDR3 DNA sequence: TGCGCCAGCAGCATAGGGGGTTTGAGCACAGATACGCAGTATTTT. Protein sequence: CASSIGGLSTDTQYF.

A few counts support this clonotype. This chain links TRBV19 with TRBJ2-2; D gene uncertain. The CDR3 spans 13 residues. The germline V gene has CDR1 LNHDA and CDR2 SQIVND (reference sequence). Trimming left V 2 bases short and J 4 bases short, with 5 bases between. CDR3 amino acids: CASSISFTGELFF. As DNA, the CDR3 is TGTGCCAGTAGTATATCCTTCACCGGGGAGCTGTTTTTT.

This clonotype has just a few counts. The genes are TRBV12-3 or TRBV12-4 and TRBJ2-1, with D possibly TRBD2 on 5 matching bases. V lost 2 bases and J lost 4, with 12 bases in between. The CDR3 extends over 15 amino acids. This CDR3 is CASSLLGDPYNEQFF. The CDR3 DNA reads TGTGCCAGCAGTTTATTGGGAGATCCATACAATGAGCAGTTCTTC.